The 19 T cell receptor beta chains below come from one sample, sequenced in a study of post-analysis software for immune sequencing data. Study results and caveats: Elevated frequency relative to controls characterized four or five TRBV segments in patients, TRBV5-6, TRBV5-1 and TRBV20-1 among them.

What these receptors recognize is not known. The authors incorporated unique molecular identifiers into the TCR beta cDNA libraries. TCRdb re-derived calls from the PCR reads in MiXCR, one entry per CDR3 protein. The repertoire holds approximately 730,000 distinct CDR3 sequences, with roughly 27% as singletons. The sequenced material came from blood. Receptor source: a girl between 10 and 17 years old with multiple sclerosis.

This clonotype was seen only a few times. J is TRBJ2-4 and V is TRBV20-1, with 10 positions matching TRBD2. The better agreement between TRBJ2-7 and the DNA end casts doubt on the J call. Germline assignment: CDR1 DFQATT and CDR2 SNEGSKA (reference sequence). The CDR3 contains 17 residues. The CDR3 protein is CSARDRRLAGVGDEQYF. In nucleotides, the CDR3 is TGCAGTGCTAGAGATCGAAGGCTAGCGGGAGTTGGGGACGAGCAGTACTTC.

This clonotype showed up just a few times. The chain carries TRBV27 and TRBJ2-3, with D unresolved. Trimming took off 9 bases at V and 4 bases at J, with 14 bases between the two ends. The CDR3 runs 13 residues. Per germline, CDR1 MNHEY and CDR2 SMNVEV (reference sequence). CDR3 coding DNA: TGTGCCAGTTTACGTGTTCGTGCAGATACGCAGTATTTT. As protein: CASLRVRADTQYF.

V and J are TRBV4-1 and TRBJ1-2; D is unclear. The CDR3 is 15 amino acids. The V gene lost 0 bases and the J gene lost 3 bases, with 11 bases spanning the gap. Germline-derived CDR1 and CDR2 are MGHRA and YSYEKL. The CDR3 spells CASSQDLMSYYGYTF. In DNA form, the CDR3 reads TGCGCCAGCAGCCAAGATTTGATGAGTTACTATGGCTACACCTTC.

The genes are TRBV7-2 and TRBJ2-7; the D is unclear. Germline values: CDR1 SGHTA, CDR2 FQGNSA. The CDR3 covers 14 residues. V was cut by 5 bases and J by 2 bases, with 13 bases left in between. In DNA form, the CDR3 reads TGTGCCAGCAGCCCTACAAGGCTGGCCTACGAGCAGTACTTC. Amino acid sequence: CASSPTRLAYEQYF.

The sample holds a few counts of this clonotype. V gene TRBV24-1 combines with J gene TRBJ2-6; no clear D. Germline values: CDR1 KGHDR, CDR2 SFDVKD. Trimming stripped 5 bases from V and 0 bases from J, with 10 bases between. The CDR3 consists of 16 residues. The CDR3 reads CATSGPTDSGANVLTF. The CDR3, as DNA: TGTGCCACCAGTGGTCCCACAGACTCTGGGGCCAACGTCCTGACTTTC.

The J gene is TRBJ2-2, the V gene TRBV12-3 or TRBV12-4; D not certain. V was clipped by 1 base and J by 6 bases, with 15 bases between them. The CDR3 has 16 residues. CDR3 loop: CASSLGVYSKAGELFF. The CDR3 bases are TGTGCCAGCAGTTTAGGAGTCTACTCAAAGGCCGGGGAGCTGTTTTTT.

J is TRBJ2-1 and V is TRBV20-1; tentative D call: TRBD1 (6 bases). The CDR3 extends over 15 amino acids. Trimming took off 3 bases at V and 3 bases at J, with 15 bases between the two ends. Germline values: CDR1 DFQATT, CDR2 SNEGSKA (reference sequence). The CDR3 bases are TGCAGTGCTAGCACCGGACAGATATACTACAATGAGCAGTTCTTC. This encodes CSASTGQIYYNEQFF.

Ten or more counts support this clonotype. The chain uses TRBV24-1 and TRBJ2-1; 7 positions agree with TRBD1. The V gene's germline CDR1 is KGHDR and CDR2 SFDVKD. V was pared by 3 bases and J by 7 bases, with 14 bases of the junction left unmatched. The CDR3 length is 17 residues. The CDR3 is CATSDVITGAVGNEQFF. In DNA form, the CDR3 reads TGTGCCACCAGTGATGTCATAACAGGGGCCGTTGGTAATGAGCAGTTCTTC.

This clonotype has a handful of counts. For the CDR3, the DNA is TGTGCCAGCAGTCCCACCACCCGGACAGGGGGCTATGGCTACACCTTC. It is translated as CASSPTTRTGGYGYTF. The V call is TRBV27, the J call TRBJ1-2; 10 bases line up with TRBD1. This CDR3 has 16 amino acids. Losses at the gene ends were 5 bases for V and 4 bases for J; bases not matched to a gene: 10. CDR1 and CDR2 from the germline V gene are MNHEY and SMNVEV (reference sequence).

The gene calls are TRBV6-5 and TRBJ1-6, with D maybe TRBD1 (6 bases). V gave up 2 bases and J gave up 9 bases, with 20 bases separating them. CDR3 length equals 17 residues. Germline V gives CDR1 MNHEY, CDR2 SVGAGI. This CDR3 is CASSYQAGQSQGSPLHF. CDR3 sequence (DNA): TGTGCCAGCAGTTACCAAGCGGGACAAAGCCAAGGTTCACCCCTCCACTTT.

Only a few counts were recorded for this clonotype. The chain links TRBV7-2 to TRBJ1-2; 7 nucleotides align to TRBD1. The CDR3 is 16 amino acids. The V gene's germline CDR1 is SGHTA and CDR2 FQGNSA. The V segment lost 0 bases and the J segment 6 bases; nucleotides outside the gene matches: 10. Written as DNA, the CDR3 is TGTGCCAGCAGCTTAGCAGGGGGCGACCCCATTGATGGCTACACCTTC. This codes for CASSLAGGDPIDGYTF.

This chain connects TRBV18 to TRBJ1-2, with a possible D match to TRBD1 (5 bases). This CDR3 has 14 residues. Trimming pared 1 base from V and 6 bases from J, leaving 12 bases between. The germline CDR1 and CDR2 sequences are KGHSH and LQKENI. The CDR3 loop is CASSPLTRGDGYTF. The CDR3 region has the DNA TGTGCCAGCTCACCACTTACGAGAGGGGATGGCTACACCTTC.

The chain carries TRBV5-1 and TRBJ2-2, with TRBD2 as a possible D gene (6 bases). The germline V gene encodes CDR1 SGHRS and CDR2 YFSETQ. Deletions cut 0 bases from V and 3 bases from J, with 15 bases between. The length of the CDR3 is 17 residues. The CDR3 nucleotides are TGCGCCAGCAGCTTGGTCCCGGGAGTGATGGACACCGGGGAGCTGTTTTTT. It translates to CASSLVPGVMDTGELFF.

As concerns this clonotype: Mismatch with germline at one junction end may stem from a read error. The genes are TRBV4-1 and TRBJ1-2, with D perhaps TRBD1 (5 bases). CDR1 and CDR2 (germline): MGHRA, YSYEKL. This CDR3 is built from 14 residues. Here the CDR3 reads CASSPVQENCGYTF. The CDR3 region has the DNA TGCGCCAGCAGCCCCGTACAGGAGAACTGTGGCTACACCTTC.

The sample holds a few counts of this clonotype. This chain uses TRBV6-1 with TRBJ2-7; D possibly corresponds to TRBD1 (6 bases). CDR1 is MNHNS, CDR2 SASEGT, per germline. V gave up 4 bases and J gave up 5 bases, with 12 bases separating them. This CDR3 has 13 residues. The CDR3 bases are TGTGCCAGCAGTGGAACAGGGATCCACGAGCAGTACTTC. Protein sequence: CASSGTGIHEQYF.

This clonotype has a handful of counts. This sequence joins TRBV20-1 and TRBJ2-3, with TRBD2 matching 12 bases. Germline-derived CDR1 and CDR2 are DFQATT and SNEGSKA (reference sequence). V shed 2 bases, J shed 1 base, and the junction held 7 bases outside the gene matches. CDR3 size: 17 residues. The CDR3 DNA follows: TGCAGTGCTAGACTAGCGGGAGGGTCCAAGCGCACAGATACGCAGTATTTT. Its protein is CSARLAGGSKRTDTQYF.

V usage is TRBV5-5 and J usage is TRBJ1-2; no clear D gene. The ends were cut back, 0 bases at V and 7 bases at J, with 13 bases in the middle. This CDR3 region has 14 residues. Germline CDR1 and CDR2: SGHKS and YYEKEE (reference sequence). CDR3 residues: CASSLGRPDGGYTF. The CDR3, as DNA: TGTGCCAGCAGCTTGGGGAGACCAGACGGTGGCTACACCTTC.

The V gene is TRBV5-1, the J gene TRBJ1-2; D may be TRBD1 (6 bases). CDR1 is SGHRS and CDR2 is YFSETQ in the germline V gene. This CDR3 is 16 amino acids long. Trimming removed 3 bases at V and 6 bases at J, with 21 bases between. The CDR3 sequence: CASSYYQTTGSDGYTF. Written as DNA, the CDR3 is TGCGCCAGCAGCTATTACCAGACGACAGGTTCGGATGGCTACACCTTC. The variable domain in full, completed from reference TRBV5-1 and TRBJ1-2, reads KAGVTQTPRYLIKTRGQQVTLSCSPISGHRSVSWYQQTPGQGLQFLFEYFSETQRNKGNFPGRFSGRQFSNSRSEMNVSTLELGDSALYLCASSYYQTTGSDGYTFGSGTRLTVV.

This clonotype has only a few counts. The chain couples TRBV27 to TRBJ1-1, with TRBD1 as a possible D gene (5 bases). Germline CDR1 and CDR2: MNHEY and SMNVEV (reference sequence). The CDR3 is made up of 13 amino acids. Trimming removed 6 bases at V and 5 bases at J, with 13 bases between. The CDR3, as DNA: TGTGCCAGCAGGGGGGGGGTACAAACTGAAGCTTTCTTT. Its protein is CASRGGVQTEAFF.